Presented here are 29 T cell receptor beta chains from one specimen sequenced in a study of T cells in Graves' hyperthyroidism and ophthalmopathy. Using RNA transcripts as the source, TCR beta CDR3 regions were amplified. First-round RT-PCR targeting the TCR CDR3 was performed with the HTBI primer set. TCRdb redid the calling of the multiplex PCR reads with MiXCR, one entry per CDR3 protein. Of about 300,000 distinct CDR3 sequences detected, 20% to 25% appear once; the ten largest clones hold approximately 30%. The sequencing input was blood. The receptors derive from a man aged 40-49 years with Graves' hyperthyroidism that later progressed to Graves' ophthalmopathy.

This clonotype was found a few times. The rearrangement joins TRBV12-3 or TRBV12-4 to TRBJ2-5; D ambiguous. This CDR3 spans 19 amino acids. The ends were cut back, 7 bases at V and 0 bases at J, with 27 bases in the middle. CDR3 in amino acids: CASTHGKGLSWLDQETQYF. CDR3 in DNA: TGTGCCAGCACCCACGGAAAAGGGCTCTCCTGGTTGGACCAAGAGACCCAGTACTTC.

This clonotype has a count of ten or more. Its ends do not fully match the called genes, so a read error is possible. The CDR3 loop is CASSPGGSVEF. The CDR3 bases are TGTGCCAGCAGCCCCGGGGGGAGCGTGGAGTTC. The chain carries TRBV3-1 and TRBJ2-7; 7 bases line up with TRBD2. From germline, CDR1 is LGHDT and CDR2 YNNKEL (reference sequence). The CDR3 totals 11 residues.

This clonotype appeared many times. The V and J genes are TRBV6-1 and TRBJ2-5; 15 nucleotides align to TRBD2. V lost 1 base, J lost 5 bases, and 8 bases stayed unmatched. Germline lookup yields CDR1 MNHNS and CDR2 SASEGT. The CDR3 spans 18 residues. CDR3 loop: CASSEGTSGRADWETQYF. As DNA, the CDR3 is TGTGCCAGCAGTGAAGGGACTAGCGGGAGGGCCGATTGGGAGACCCAGTACTTC.

This clonotype was recorded at least ten times. This chain connects TRBV7-2 to TRBJ2-5, with 7 bases lining up with TRBD2. Germline assignment: CDR1 SGHTA and CDR2 FQGNSA. The CDR3 has 13 residues. The V and J ends lost 6 bases and 4 bases, in that order; junction bases with no gene match: 5. The CDR3 sequence is CASRRVAGETQYF. CDR3 in DNA: TGTGCCAGCAGACGGGTAGCGGGAGAGACCCAGTACTTC.

This clonotype showed up just a few times. The V and J genes are TRBV28 and TRBJ2-7; TRBD2 matches at 10 bases. Trimming cost V 5 bases and J 3 bases; bases outside gene matches: 10. Germline CDR1 is MDHEN and CDR2 is SYDVKM. The CDR3 is 16 residues long. CDR3 sequence reads: CASSPDSSGRGYEQYF. The CDR3, as DNA: TGTGCCAGCAGTCCGGACTCTAGCGGGAGAGGCTACGAGCAGTACTTC.

The table lists this clonotype with many counts. This chain uses TRBV4-1 with TRBJ2-7; maybe TRBD1 (6 bases). CDR1 is MGHRA and CDR2 is YSYEKL in the germline V gene. V dropped 1 base and J dropped 5 bases, with 12 bases sitting between them. There are 14 residues in the CDR3. As DNA, the CDR3 is TGCGCCAGCAGCCAAGCCCAGGGGTTAGACGAGCAGTACTTC. Its protein product is CASSQAQGLDEQYF.

Many counts were recorded for this clonotype. V and J are TRBV5-6 and TRBJ2-7; TRBD1 matches 7 bases. This CDR3 is built from 15 residues. V shed 4 bases and J 6 bases; nucleotides not matched to a gene: 13. Per germline, CDR1 SGHDT and CDR2 YYEEEE. The CDR3: CASSVRQGFRSEQYF. The CDR3 DNA reads as TGTGCCAGCAGCGTCCGACAGGGATTTCGCTCCGAGCAGTACTTC.

This rearrangement joins TRBV12-3 or TRBV12-4 to TRBJ2-7; possibly TRBD2 for D (6 bases). The length of the CDR3 is 15 residues. With 8 bases removed from V and 1 base from J, the gap between germline ends came to 18 bases. The CDR3 spells CASSLGGARSYEQYF. The CDR3 DNA reads TGTGCCAGCTCCCTGGGCGGGGCCAGATCCTACGAGCAGTACTTC.

The table lists this clonotype with many counts. DNA of the CDR3: TGTGCCAGCGGCAAGGGGGCGACCTATGGAAACACCATATATTTT. Residues: CASGKGATYGNTIYF. The genes are TRBV12-3 or TRBV12-4 and TRBJ1-3; 7 bases match TRBD1. Trimming removed 8 bases from V and 3 bases from J; junction bases left unmatched: 10. This CDR3 is built from 15 residues.

Many counts were recorded for this clonotype. The chain has TRBV29-1 and TRBJ1-2; D remains ambiguous. The germline V and J ends were trimmed by 3 bases and 4 bases, with 12 bases remaining between them. CDR1 SQVTM and CDR2 ANQGSEA come from the germline V gene. This CDR3 comprises 13 residues. This CDR3 is CSVERGLSYGYTF. CDR3 DNA sequence: TGCAGCGTTGAGCGGGGTTTGTCCTATGGCTACACCTTC.

V gene TRBV5-1 combines with J gene TRBJ2-5, with 8 positions matching TRBD2. V lost 3 bases and J lost 2; bases outside the gene matches: 6. This CDR3 is 15 amino acids long. In germline, CDR1 is SGHRS, CDR2 YFSETQ. This CDR3 reads CASSSRREGQETQYF. In DNA form, the CDR3 reads TGCGCCAGCAGCTCCCGACGGGAGGGTCAAGAGACCCAGTACTTC.

This clonotype was counted ten times or more. The rearrangement links TRBV6-5 to TRBJ1-1, with a possible D match to TRBD1 (6 bases). Trimming stripped 0 bases from V and 7 bases from J, with 15 bases between. This CDR3 spans 15 amino acids. The germline V gene has CDR1 MNHEY and CDR2 SVGAGI. For the CDR3, the DNA is TGTGCCAGCAGTTACTCGGGTGGACAGAGAGTTGAAGCTTTCTTT. Translated, it gives CASSYSGGQRVEAFF.

This clonotype has ten or more counts. The rearrangement joins TRBV11-2 to TRBJ1-6; D is uncertain. Trimming cost V 3 bases and J 7 bases, with 10 bases left between them. In germline, CDR1 is SGHAT, CDR2 FQNNGV. The CDR3 consists of 14 residues. CDR3 region: CASSFTETNSPLHF. CDR3 coding DNA: TGTGCCAGCAGCTTTACAGAGACGAATTCACCCCTCCACTTT.

This clonotype occurred a few times. The chain uses TRBV29-1 and TRBJ1-1; a possible D gene is TRBD1 (5 bases). Deletions cut 6 bases from V and 2 bases from J, with 16 bases between. This CDR3 contains 14 residues. Germline-derived CDR1 and CDR2 are SQVTM and ANQGSEA. This CDR3 is CSVAIDSGNTEAFF. CDR3 nucleotides: TGCAGCGTCGCTATCGACAGCGGTAACACTGAAGCTTTCTTT.

The rearrangement links TRBV6-1 to TRBJ2-7, with D tentatively TRBD2 (5 bases). This CDR3 is built from 13 residues. Germline assignment: CDR1 MNHNS and CDR2 SASEGT. V gave up 7 bases and J gave up 3 bases, with 13 bases separating them. CDR3 in amino acids: CASTPGLGYEQYF. In DNA, the CDR3 is TGTGCCAGCACCCCGGGGTTAGGCTACGAGCAGTACTTC.

The V gene is TRBV6-2 or TRBV6-3, the J gene TRBJ1-1; D remains ambiguous. Germline loops: CDR1 MNHEY, CDR2 SVGEGT. The germline V and J ends were trimmed by 4 bases and 0 bases, with 12 bases remaining between them. CDR3 size: 15 residues. In nucleotides, the CDR3 is TGTGCCAGCAGTTTACTTGATTGGCTGAACACTGAAGCTTTCTTT. This sequence encodes CASSLLDWLNTEAFF.

This chain uses TRBV20-1 with TRBJ2-7; possibly TRBD2 for D (5 bases). Per germline, CDR1 DFQATT and CDR2 SNEGSKA (reference sequence). CDR3 length: 13 amino acids. Trimming took off 5 bases at V and 6 bases at J, with 17 bases between the two ends. The CDR3: CSASPGSEGEQYF. The CDR3 coding sequence is TGCAGTGCTTCACCGGGTTCAGAGGGCGAGCAGTACTTC.

The rearrangement links TRBV6-2 or TRBV6-3 to TRBJ2-5, with 10 bases identical to TRBD2. The CDR3 sequence is 19 residues long. Per the germline V gene, CDR1 is MNHEY and CDR2 is SVGEGT. V dropped 2 bases and J dropped 2; count of bases not matched to a gene: 14. CDR3 loop: CASSYDGTSDLGRQETQYF. Written as DNA, the CDR3 is TGTGCCAGCAGTTACGACGGGACTAGCGACCTCGGGCGGCAAGAGACCCAGTACTTC.

This clonotype was counted ten times or more. This chain links TRBV4-1 with TRBJ2-2; TRBD2 aligns across 9 bases. Germline lookup yields CDR1 MGHRA and CDR2 YSYEKL. Unmatched junction bases numbered 9, after V lost 2 bases and J lost 5 bases. This CDR3 has 17 residues. The CDR3 nucleotides read TGCGCCAGCAGCCAAATCCAACTAGCGGGTTCAACCGGGGAGCTGTTTTTT. This translates into CASSQIQLAGSTGELFF.

Many counts were recorded for this clonotype. The genes are TRBV5-6 and TRBJ2-3; 7 nucleotides match TRBD2. Trimming cost V 2 bases and J 2 bases; bases outside gene matches: 5. Germline-derived CDR1 and CDR2 are SGHDT and YYEEEE. The CDR3 covers 15 residues. The CDR3 nucleotides read TGTGCCAGCAGCTTTGGGACTAAGAACACAGATACGCAGTATTTT. It is translated as CASSFGTKNTDTQYF. The complete variable domain, with remaining parts taken from reference TRBV5-6 and TRBJ2-3, reads DAGVTQSPTHLIKTRGQQVTLRCSPKSGHDTVSWYQQALGQGPQFIFQYYEEEERQRGNFPDRFSGHQFPNYSSELNVNALLLGDSALYLCASSFGTKNTDTQYFGPGTRLTVL.

This clonotype was seen at least ten times. The J gene is TRBJ1-2, the V gene TRBV12-3 or TRBV12-4; D is unclear. V lost 2 bases, J lost 2 bases, and 6 bases lay in between. The CDR3 loop spans 13 amino acids. The CDR3 region has the DNA TGTGCCAGCAGTTTACGGTCCAACTATGGCTACACCTTC. It codes for CASSLRSNYGYTF.

This clonotype was detected ten times or more. The genes are TRBV11-3 and TRBJ1-2; D is unclear. Trimming cost V 5 bases and J 4 bases, with 14 bases left between them. The CDR3 contains 14 residues. From germline, CDR1 is SGHNT and CDR2 YENEEA. CDR3 coding DNA: TGTGCCAGCAGCCGCGGTTCAGACATCTATGGCTACACCTTC. Translated, it gives CASSRGSDIYGYTF.

The chain links TRBV6-1 to TRBJ2-6; the D call may be TRBD1 or TRBD2 (5 bases each). In germline, CDR1 is MNHNS, CDR2 SASEGT. V dropped 6 bases and J dropped 0 bases, with 15 bases sitting between them. This CDR3 spans 17 amino acids. CDR3 sequence (DNA): TGTGCCAGCAGGAGGGACCTGGGTCTCTCTGGGGCCAACGTCCTGACTTTC. It codes for CASRRDLGLSGANVLTF.

This clonotype has a count of ten or more. The rearrangement uses TRBV27 and TRBJ1-5; unclear D gene. From germline, CDR1 is MNHEY and CDR2 SMNVEV (reference sequence). The length of the CDR3 is 13 residues. V lost 2 bases, J lost 11 bases, and 13 bases lay in between. Here the CDR3 DNA reads TGTGCCAGCAGTTTACAGGACGGGATGGCCCAGCATTTT. This translates into CASSLQDGMAQHF.

In its sample, this clonotype was seen a few times. This chain joins TRBV6-1 and TRBJ1-3; D gene ambiguous. Germline V gives CDR1 MNHNS, CDR2 SASEGT. The CDR3 totals 14 residues. The ends were cut back, 3 bases at V and 1 base at J, with 7 bases in the middle. As DNA, the CDR3 is TGTGCCAGCAGTGATTTGGGATCTGGAAACACCATATATTTT. This sequence encodes CASSDLGSGNTIYF.

This clonotype showed up many times. V usage is TRBV28 and J usage is TRBJ1-2; unclear D gene. Trimming stripped 6 bases from V and 0 bases from J, with 11 bases between. This CDR3 is 14 amino acids long. Germline assignment: CDR1 MDHEN and CDR2 SYDVKM. CDR3: CASRPDTANYGYTF. The DNA of the CDR3 is TGTGCCAGCAGACCAGACACGGCTAACTATGGCTACACCTTC.

This clonotype was observed at least ten times. The rearrangement links TRBV5-1 to TRBJ1-2; D is ambiguous. Germline lookup yields CDR1 SGHRS and CDR2 YFSETQ. V lost 0 bases, J lost 4 bases, and 13 bases lay in between. The CDR3 has 15 amino acids. The CDR3 loop is CASSLDTPSSYGYTF. The CDR3, as DNA: TGCGCCAGCAGCTTGGATACACCCTCTAGCTATGGCTACACCTTC. Variable domain in full (rest from reference TRBV5-1 and TRBJ1-2): KAGVTQTPRYLIKTRGQQVTLSCSPISGHRSVSWYQQTPGQGLQFLFEYFSETQRNKGNFPGRFSGRQFSNSRSEMNVSTLELGDSALYLCASSLDTPSSYGYTFGSGTRLTVV.

This clonotype was observed many times. The V call is TRBV6-1, the J call TRBJ1-2; tentative D call: TRBD1 (5 bases). Germline lookup yields CDR1 MNHNS and CDR2 SASEGT. V was cut by 9 bases and J by 2 bases, with 13 bases left in between. The CDR3 is 13 amino acids. In DNA, the CDR3 is TGTGCCAGTTCAATCGAGGGGAACTATGGCTACACCTTC. As protein: CASSIEGNYGYTF.

The sample holds a few counts of this clonotype. CDR3 in DNA: TGTGCCAGCAGCTCCCCCGGGGGGGCCAAAAACATTCAGTACTTC. Residues: CASSSPGGAKNIQYF. The chain employs TRBV13 and TRBJ2-4; 7 bases fit TRBD2. The CDR3 runs to 15 residues. Trimming at V came to 4 bases and at J to 1 base, leaving 4 bases not matched to a gene. Germline V gene data show CDR1 as PRHDT and CDR2 as FYEKMQ (reference sequence).